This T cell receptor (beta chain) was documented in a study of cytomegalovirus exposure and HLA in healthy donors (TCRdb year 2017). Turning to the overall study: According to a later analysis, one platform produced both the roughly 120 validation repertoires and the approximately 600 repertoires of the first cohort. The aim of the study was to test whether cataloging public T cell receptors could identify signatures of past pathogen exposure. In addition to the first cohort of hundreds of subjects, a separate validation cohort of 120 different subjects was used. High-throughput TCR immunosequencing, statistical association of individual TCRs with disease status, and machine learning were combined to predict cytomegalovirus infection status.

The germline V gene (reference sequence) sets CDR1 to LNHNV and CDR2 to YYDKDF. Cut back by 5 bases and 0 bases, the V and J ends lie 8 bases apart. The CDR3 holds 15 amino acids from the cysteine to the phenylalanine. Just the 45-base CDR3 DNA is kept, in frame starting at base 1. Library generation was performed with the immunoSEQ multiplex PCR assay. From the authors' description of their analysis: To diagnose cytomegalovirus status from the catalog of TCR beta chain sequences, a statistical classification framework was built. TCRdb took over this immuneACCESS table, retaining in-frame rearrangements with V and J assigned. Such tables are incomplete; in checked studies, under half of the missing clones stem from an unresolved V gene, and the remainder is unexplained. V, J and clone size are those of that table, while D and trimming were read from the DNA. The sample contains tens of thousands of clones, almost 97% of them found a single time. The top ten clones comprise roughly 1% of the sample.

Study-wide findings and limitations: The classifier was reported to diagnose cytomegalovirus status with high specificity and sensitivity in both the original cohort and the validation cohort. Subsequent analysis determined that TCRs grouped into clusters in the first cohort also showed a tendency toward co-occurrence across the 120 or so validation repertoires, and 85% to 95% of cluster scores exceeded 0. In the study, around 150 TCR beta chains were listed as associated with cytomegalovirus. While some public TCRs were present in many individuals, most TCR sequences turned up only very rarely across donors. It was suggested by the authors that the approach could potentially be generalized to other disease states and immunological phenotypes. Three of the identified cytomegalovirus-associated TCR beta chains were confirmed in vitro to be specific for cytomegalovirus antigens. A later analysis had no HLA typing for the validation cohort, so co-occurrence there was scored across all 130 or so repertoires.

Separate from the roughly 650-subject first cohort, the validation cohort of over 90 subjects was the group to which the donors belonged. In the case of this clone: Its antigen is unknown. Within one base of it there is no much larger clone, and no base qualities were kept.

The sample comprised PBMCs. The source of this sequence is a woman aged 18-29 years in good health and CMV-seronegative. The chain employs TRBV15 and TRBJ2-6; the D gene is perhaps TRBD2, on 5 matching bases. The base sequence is TGTGCCACCAGCCGGGGATCCTCTGGGGCCAACGTCCTGACTTTC. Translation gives CATSRGSSGANVLTF. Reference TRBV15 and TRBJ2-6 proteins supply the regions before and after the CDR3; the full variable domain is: DAMVIQNPRYQVTQFGKPVTLSCSQTLNHNVMYWYQQKSSQAPKLLFHYYDKDFNNEADTPDNFQSRRPNTSFCFLDIRSPGLGDTAMYLCATSRGSSGANVLTFGAGSRLTVL.